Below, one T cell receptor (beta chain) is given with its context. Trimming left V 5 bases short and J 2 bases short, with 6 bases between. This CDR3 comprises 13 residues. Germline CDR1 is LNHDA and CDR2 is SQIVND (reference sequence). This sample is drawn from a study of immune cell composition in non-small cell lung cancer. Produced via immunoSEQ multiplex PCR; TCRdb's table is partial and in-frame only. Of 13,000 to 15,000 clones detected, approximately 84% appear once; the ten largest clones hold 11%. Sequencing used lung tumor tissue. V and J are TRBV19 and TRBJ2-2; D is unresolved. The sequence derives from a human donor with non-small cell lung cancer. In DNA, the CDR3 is TGTGCCAGTAGTCTACGAAACACCGGGGAGCTGTTTTTT. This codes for CASSLRNTGELFF. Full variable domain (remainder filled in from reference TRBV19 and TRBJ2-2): DGGITQSPKYLFRKEGQNVTLSCEQNLNHDAMYWYRQDPGQGLRLIYYSQIVNDFQKGDIAEGYSVSREKKESFPLTVTSAQKNPTAFYLCASSLRNTGELFFGEGSRLTVL.